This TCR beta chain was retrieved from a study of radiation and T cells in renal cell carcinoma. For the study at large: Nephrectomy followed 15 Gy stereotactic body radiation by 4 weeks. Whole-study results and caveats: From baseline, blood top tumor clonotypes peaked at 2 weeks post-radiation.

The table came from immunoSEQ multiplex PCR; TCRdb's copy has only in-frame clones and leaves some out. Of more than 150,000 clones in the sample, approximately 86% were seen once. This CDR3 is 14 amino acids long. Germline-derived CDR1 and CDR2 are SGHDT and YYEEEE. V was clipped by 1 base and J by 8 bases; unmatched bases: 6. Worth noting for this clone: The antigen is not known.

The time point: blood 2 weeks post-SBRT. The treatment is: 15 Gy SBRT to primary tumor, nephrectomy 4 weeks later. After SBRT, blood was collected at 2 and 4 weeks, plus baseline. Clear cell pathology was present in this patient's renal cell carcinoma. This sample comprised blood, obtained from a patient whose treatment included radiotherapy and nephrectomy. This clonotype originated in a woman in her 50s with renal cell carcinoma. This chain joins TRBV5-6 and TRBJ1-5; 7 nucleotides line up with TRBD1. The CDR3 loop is CASSLQGGLEPQHF. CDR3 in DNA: TGTGCCAGCAGCTTGCAAGGGGGCTTGGAGCCCCAGCATTTT.